This paragraph covers one TCR beta chain sequence. The data derive from a study of monozygotic twins with inflammatory bowel disease. Eight separate reactions for every sample produced the cDNA. Each CDR3 protein gets one entry in TCRdb, which reprocessed the 5' RACE reads and gives no DNA. The sample table sets out approximately 200,000 distinct CDR3 sequences. The CDR3 extends over 16 amino acids. Germline CDR1 reads SGHTA; CDR2 reads FQGNSA. The specimen was blood. The rearrangement uses TRBV7-2 and TRBJ2-1; TCRdb indicates TRBD1, and absent DNA this call remains unverified. The sequence was obtained from a human donor with ulcerative colitis or Crohn's disease, or a healthy co-twin of an affected twin (not recorded which). The CDR3 loop is CASSLTAGGARNEQFF.